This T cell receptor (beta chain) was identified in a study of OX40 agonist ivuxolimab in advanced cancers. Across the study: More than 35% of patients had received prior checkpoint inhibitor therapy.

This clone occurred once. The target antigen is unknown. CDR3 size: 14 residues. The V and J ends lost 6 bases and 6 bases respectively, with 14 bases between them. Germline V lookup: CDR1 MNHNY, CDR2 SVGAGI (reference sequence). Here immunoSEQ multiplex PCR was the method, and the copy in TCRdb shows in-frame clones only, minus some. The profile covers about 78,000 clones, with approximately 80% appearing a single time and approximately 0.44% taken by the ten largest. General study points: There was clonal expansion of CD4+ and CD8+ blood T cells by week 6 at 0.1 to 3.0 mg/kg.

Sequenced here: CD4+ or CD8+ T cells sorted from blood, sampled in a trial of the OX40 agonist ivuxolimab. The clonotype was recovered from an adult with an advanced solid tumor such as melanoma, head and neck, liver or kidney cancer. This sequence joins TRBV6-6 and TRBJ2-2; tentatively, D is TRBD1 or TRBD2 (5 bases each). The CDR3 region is CASRQGVFPGELFF. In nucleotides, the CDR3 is TGTGCCAGCAGGCAGGGAGTCTTCCCCGGGGAGCTGTTTTTT.